This paragraph reports one T cell receptor (beta chain). These data belong to a study of control samples from healthy donors and cancer patients. Repertoires were generated with immunoSEQ multiplex PCR, while TCRdb's copy carries only in-frame clones and drops some. The sample holds 150,000 to 200,000 clones, around nine tenths seen once. Input material: blood. The origin of this receptor is a man in his late teens or twenties in good health.

Here the CDR3 reads CAAGQGAFSNQPQHF. The CDR3 DNA reads TGTGCCGCTGGACAGGGGGCCTTTAGCAATCAGCCCCAGCATTTT. This sequence joins TRBV28 and TRBJ1-5; 11 nucleotides line up with TRBD1. The germline CDR1 and CDR2 sequences are MDHEN and SYDVKM. J gave up 0 bases and V 11 bases, and 6 bases lay outside the gene matches. This CDR3 comprises 15 residues.